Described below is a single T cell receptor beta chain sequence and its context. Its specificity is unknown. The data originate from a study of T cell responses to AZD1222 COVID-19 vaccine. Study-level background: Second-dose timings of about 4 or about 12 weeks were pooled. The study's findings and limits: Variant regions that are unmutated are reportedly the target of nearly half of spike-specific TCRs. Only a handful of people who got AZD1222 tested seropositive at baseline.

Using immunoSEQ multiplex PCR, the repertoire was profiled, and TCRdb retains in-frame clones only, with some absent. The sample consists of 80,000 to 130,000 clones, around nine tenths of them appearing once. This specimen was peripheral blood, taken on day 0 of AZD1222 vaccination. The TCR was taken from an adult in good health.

CDR3 amino acids: CASSTPRGGQGVSYEQYF. For the CDR3, the DNA is TGTGCCAGCAGCACCCCCAGGGGGGGACAGGGAGTCTCCTACGAGCAGTACTTC. The chain combines TRBV7-6 with TRBJ2-7; 9 bases agree with TRBD1. V was pared by 5 bases and J by 0 bases, with 14 bases of the junction left unmatched. In germline, CDR1 is SGHVS, CDR2 FNYEAQ. This CDR3 region has 18 residues.